The 27 T cell receptor beta chains given below trace back to one sample, sequenced in a study of blood T cell repertoires in COVID-19. The method was immunoSEQ multiplex PCR; TCRdb's version includes in-frame clones alone and lacks a portion of them. The sample contains a few hundred thousand clones, roughly 90% of which appear only once. The sample comprised PBMCs or T cells enriched from blood (not recorded which). These receptors were collected from a woman aged 40 to 55 who had recovered from COVID-19.

The rearrangement uses TRBV24-1 and TRBJ1-2; D is unresolved. The germline V gene encodes CDR1 KGHDR and CDR2 SFDVKD. This CDR3 comprises 16 residues. The V end lost 4 bases, the J end lost 0 bases, and 14 bases lay between the germline ends. The CDR3 DNA is TGTGCCACCAGTGACCCACGGGAGGAGGCTAACTATGGCTACACCTTC. It encodes CATSDPREEANYGYTF.

CDR3 coding DNA: TGCGCCAGCAGCAACCCCGGGGGGACAAACTACGAGCAGTACTTC. This translates into CASSNPGGTNYEQYF. The V call is TRBV4-1, the J call TRBJ2-7, with a possible D match to TRBD2 (7 bases). This CDR3 is built from 15 residues. The ends were cut back, 5 bases at V and 3 bases at J, with 17 bases in the middle. From germline, CDR1 is MGHRA and CDR2 YSYEKL.

CDR3 region: CAISGGANEAFF. For the CDR3, the DNA is TGTGCCATCAGTGGTGGGGCCAATGAAGCTTTCTTT. This chain connects TRBV10-3 to TRBJ1-1; possibly TRBD1 for D (5 bases). The CDR3 length is 12 residues. In germline, CDR1 is ENHRY, CDR2 SYGVKD. V was cut by 4 bases and J by 7 bases, with 10 bases left in between.

In this sample, this clone turned up a few times. V is TRBV11-3 and J is TRBJ2-1; TRBD1 might be the D (5 bases). Germline V gene data show CDR1 as SGHNT and CDR2 as YENEEA. The CDR3 loop spans 14 amino acids. The V and J ends lost 7 bases and 0 bases respectively, with 10 bases between them. This CDR3 is CASKDTSSYNEQFF. DNA of the CDR3: TGTGCCAGCAAGGACACGAGCTCCTACAATGAGCAGTTCTTC.

This clone showed up just a few times. The CDR3 region has the DNA TGTGCCAGCAGTGACCACAGGGGGCGGGGAGGTACTGAAGCTTTCTTT. Translating gives CASSDHRGRGGTEAFF. The chain carries TRBV25-1 and TRBJ1-1; 9 bases align to TRBD1. CDR1 and CDR2 (germline): MGHDK, SYGVNS. J lost 5 bases, V lost 3 bases, and 10 bases had no gene match. CDR3 length equals 16 residues.

This chain connects TRBV14 to TRBJ2-1; tentative D call: TRBD2 (6 bases). The CDR3 is 13 amino acids. V lost 11 bases to trimming and J lost 5 bases, with 16 bases between them. CDR1 is SGHDN and CDR2 is FVKESK in the germline V gene. The CDR3 here is CASNWGGNNEQFF. CDR3 nucleotides: TGTGCCTCTAATTGGGGAGGAAACAATGAGCAGTTCTTC.

The chain joins TRBV11-3 to TRBJ1-1; D is unclear. The ends were cut back, 5 bases at V and 3 bases at J, with 16 bases in the middle. Germline V CDR1 and CDR2: SGHNT, YENEEA. The CDR3 runs 15 residues. The CDR3 sequence: CASSPQAREDTEAFF. CDR3 in DNA: TGTGCCAGCAGCCCGCAGGCGCGGGAGGACACTGAAGCTTTCTTT.

The chain links TRBV9 to TRBJ1-5, with D tentatively TRBD1 (5 bases). The CDR3 runs to 15 residues. The germline V and J ends were trimmed by 0 bases and 6 bases, with 13 bases remaining between them. Germline assignment: CDR1 SGDLS and CDR2 YYNGEE. Here the CDR3 reads CASSVDGQGSQPQHF. In DNA form, the CDR3 reads TGTGCCAGCAGCGTAGATGGCCAGGGAAGTCAGCCCCAGCATTTT. The complete variable domain, with remaining parts taken from reference TRBV9 and TRBJ1-5, reads DSGVTQTPKHLITATGQRVTLRCSPRSGDLSVYWYQQSLDQGLQFLIQYYNGEERAKGNILERFSAQQFPDLHSELNLSSLELGDSALYFCASSVDGQGSQPQHFGDGTRLSIL.

The chain has TRBV20-1 and TRBJ1-3; D gene unclear. The CDR3 contains 11 residues. Trimming took off 6 bases at V and 1 base at J, with 4 bases between the two ends. The germline V gene has CDR1 DFQATT and CDR2 SNEGSKA (reference sequence). CDR3 sequence (DNA): TGCAGTGCGGAGTCTGGAAACACCATATATTTT. Amino acids: CSAESGNTIYF.

In the case of this clone: The identical CDR3 is also encoded by other nucleotide sequences in the sample. The V call is TRBV29-1, the J call TRBJ1-1; D unclear. Trimming left V 4 bases short and J 4 bases short, with 13 bases between. Germline CDR1 is SQVTM and CDR2 is ANQGSEA. The CDR3 covers 13 residues. CDR3 in DNA: TGCAGCGTTGTTCGAGGGCTCGGCACTGAAGCTTTCTTT. Translating gives CSVVRGLGTEAFF.

The gene calls are TRBV7-2 and TRBJ1-5; TRBD1 matches 7 bases. The CDR3 extends over 14 amino acids. Trimming at V came to 5 bases and at J to 3 bases, leaving 4 bases not matched to a gene. In germline, CDR1 is SGHTA, CDR2 FQGNSA. The CDR3 region has the DNA TGTGCCAGCAGCACGACAGGGAACAATCAGCCCCAGCATTTT. This encodes CASSTTGNNQPQHF.

CDR3 bases: TGCGCCAGCAGCTTGGTTCAGGTTAACACTGAAGCTTTCTTT. It yields the protein CASSLVQVNTEAFF. The chain combines TRBV5-1 with TRBJ1-1; D is unresolved. The V gene lost 0 bases and the J gene lost 2 bases, with 8 bases spanning the gap. Germline CDR1 is SGHRS and CDR2 is YFSETQ. CDR3 length: 14 amino acids.

CDR3 region: CASSPGGGKGTDTQYF. CDR3 in DNA: TGTGCCAGCAGCCCGGGGGGCGGCAAAGGCACAGATACGCAGTATTTT. This chain uses TRBV7-9 with TRBJ2-3; possibly TRBD2 for D (7 bases). V was shortened by 5 bases and J by 1 base, with 16 bases between the two germline ends. Germline V gene sequence: CDR1 SEHNR, CDR2 FQNEAQ (reference sequence). The CDR3 runs to 16 residues.

The chain combines TRBV4-3 with TRBJ2-1, with 10 bases that match TRBD1. The CDR3 covers 12 residues. Trimming removed 6 bases from V and 7 bases from J; junction bases left unmatched: 0. Germline CDR1 and CDR2: LGHNA and YSLEER. In DNA, the CDR3 is TGCGCCAGCAGGGGACAGGGGAATGAGCAGTTCTTC. This sequence encodes CASRGQGNEQFF.

This clone turned up a few times. The chain has TRBV5-4 and TRBJ1-2; D is undetermined. With 3 bases removed from V and 4 bases from J, the gap between germline ends came to 13 bases. The CDR3 runs 14 residues. Germline V CDR1 and CDR2: SGHNT, YYREEE (reference sequence). CDR3 amino acids: CASSWIGSPYGYTF. CDR3 sequence (DNA): TGTGCCAGCAGCTGGATAGGGAGCCCCTATGGCTACACCTTC. Looking up the rest from reference TRBV5-4 and TRBJ1-2 gives the full variable domain: ETGVTQSPTHLIKTRGQQVTLRCSSQSGHNTVSWYQQALGQGPQFIFQYYREEENGRGNFPPRFSGLQFPNYSSELNVNALELDDSALYLCASSWIGSPYGYTFGSGTRLTVV.

CDR3: CAWKTGYYGYTF. The CDR3 bases are TGTGCCTGGAAGACAGGGTACTATGGCTACACCTTC. The rearrangement joins TRBV30 to TRBJ1-2, with 7 nucleotides matching TRBD1. Germline CDR1 GTSNPN, CDR2 SVGIG (reference sequence). V lost 4 bases, J lost 3 bases, and 2 bases stayed unmatched. The CDR3 has 12 residues.

This chain joins TRBV6-4 and TRBJ1-2; 8 positions agree with TRBD1. There are 14 residues in the CDR3. V was pared by 5 bases and J by 6 bases, with 8 bases of the junction left unmatched. The germline gives CDR1 MRHNA, CDR2 SNTAGT. CDR3 loop: CASSPRTGWNGYTF. Written as DNA, the CDR3 is TGTGCCAGCAGTCCCAGGACAGGGTGGAATGGCTACACCTTC.

The V call is TRBV21-1, the J call TRBJ2-1; no DNA check was done on the table's D call, TRBD2. TRBV21-1 is classified as a pseudogene. The CDR3 covers 18 residues. The chain's CDR3 is CASSPYKAFGGRTHEQFF. The CDR3 DNA is TGTGCCAGCAGCCCGTATAAGGCATTTGGCGGGAGAACGCATGAGCAGTTCTTC.

This clone was observed a single time. The chain links TRBV9 to TRBJ1-1; D gene ambiguous. CDR3 length: 13 amino acids. CDR1 is SGDLS and CDR2 is YYNGEE in the germline V gene. Trimming took off 3 bases at V and 14 bases at J, with 20 bases between the two ends. The CDR3 bases are TGTGCCAGCAGCGCCCCCTCCCTGACCGGGAGCTTCTTT. Translation: CASSAPSLTGSFF.

This chain links TRBV19 with TRBJ2-1; 12 nucleotides align to TRBD2. The CDR3 runs to 18 residues. V trimming: 6 bases; J trimming: 8 bases; junction bases outside the gene matches: 17. CDR1 LNHDA and CDR2 SQIVND come from the germline V gene (reference sequence). DNA of the CDR3: TGTGCCAGTAGGGGGGGCCGAGGACTAGCGGGAATCTGGGATGAGCAGTTCTTC. As protein: CASRGGRGLAGIWDEQFF.

This chain uses TRBV5-4 with TRBJ2-7; 9 bases are a match to TRBD2. This CDR3 spans 15 amino acids. CDR1 and CDR2 (germline): SGHNT, YYREEE (reference sequence). The ends lost 4 bases at V and 2 bases at J; junction bases unmatched: 7. CDR3 residues: CASSLHEREAYEQYF. The CDR3 nucleotides read TGTGCCAGCAGCCTCCATGAGCGGGAGGCCTACGAGCAGTACTTC.

To note about this clone: Other DNA sequences in the sample encode the same CDR3. This chain uses TRBV10-3 with TRBJ2-5; 8 nucleotides align to TRBD1. The germline V gene encodes CDR1 ENHRY and CDR2 SYGVKD. V dropped 10 bases and J dropped 0; count of bases not matched to a gene: 4. The CDR3 extends over 13 amino acids. CDR3 in amino acids: CASGTGNQETQYF. The CDR3 nucleotides are TGTGCCAGCGGGACAGGCAACCAAGAGACCCAGTACTTC.

The chain recombines TRBV5-1 with TRBJ2-1; no clear D. Germline lookup yields CDR1 SGHRS and CDR2 YFSETQ. The CDR3 loop spans 13 amino acids. V lost 5 bases and J 5 bases, leaving 11 bases between the germline ends. In nucleotides, the CDR3 is TGCGCCAGCAGATCCGACTCGAACAATGAGCAGTTCTTC. It encodes CASRSDSNNEQFF. Looking up the rest from reference TRBV5-1 and TRBJ2-1 gives the full variable domain: KAGVTQTPRYLIKTRGQQVTLSCSPISGHRSVSWYQQTPGQGLQFLFEYFSETQRNKGNFPGRFSGRQFSNSRSEMNVSTLELGDSALYLCASRSDSNNEQFFGPGTRLTVL.

The gene calls are TRBV30 and TRBJ2-5, with 10 bases identical to TRBD2. Germline CDR1 and CDR2: GTSNPN and SVGIG (reference sequence). The V and J ends lost 3 bases and 5 bases, in that order; junction bases with no gene match: 6. The CDR3 sequence is 14 residues long. The chain's CDR3 is CAWRAGGPGETQYF. Written as DNA, the CDR3 is TGTGCCTGGAGAGCGGGAGGGCCCGGTGAGACCCAGTACTTC.

J is TRBJ2-7 and V is TRBV9; D not resolved. The CDR3 totals 15 residues. V gave up 0 bases and J gave up 2 bases, with 12 bases separating them. Germline CDR1 is SGDLS and CDR2 is YYNGEE. The CDR3 DNA reads as TGTGCCAGCAGCGTAGATCACTTCCCAACCTACGAGCAGTACTTC. Translated, it gives CASSVDHFPTYEQYF.

CDR3 region: CASSRDTNQPQHF. The CDR3 DNA reads as TGTGCCAGCAGTCGGGACACCAATCAGCCCCAGCATTTT. The rearrangement links TRBV14 to TRBJ1-5, with a possible D match to TRBD1 (6 bases). Germline loops: CDR1 SGHDN, CDR2 FVKESK. CDR3 length equals 13 residues. Trimming took off 6 bases at V and 3 bases at J, with 9 bases between the two ends.

The rearrangement links TRBV14 to TRBJ1-5; D uncertain. V shed 1 base and J shed 5 bases, with 9 bases lying between them. Per the germline V gene, CDR1 is SGHDN and CDR2 is FVKESK. The CDR3 loop spans 14 amino acids. CDR3 sequence (DNA): TGTGCCAGCAGCCAAGTTGGAGGAGATCAGCCCCAGCATTTT. This codes for CASSQVGGDQPQHF.